Listed below are T cell receptor beta chains from one sample, sequenced in a study of blood T cell repertoires in COVID-19. Produced via immunoSEQ multiplex PCR; TCRdb's table is partial and in-frame only. The sample has 200,000 to 300,000 clones; approximately 89% are singletons. What was sequenced was PBMCs or T cells enriched from blood (not recorded which). The receptors here all came from a woman aged 40 to 50 with acute COVID-19. CDR3s leave out the opening cysteine and the closing phenylalanine or tryptophan. Fields, in order: J gene, V gene, clone size, CDR3 protein. Only some rows state a clone size, as once, few, many or a class for expanded clones.

J gene: TRBJ1-4
V gene: TRBV25-1
clone size: NA
CDR3 protein: ASSPRTGRPEKLF

J gene: TRBJ1-5
V gene: TRBV7-2
clone size: NA
CDR3 protein: ASSLGAGTGSGGGPQH

J gene: TRBJ2-7
V gene: TRBV6-2/TRBV6-3
clone size: once
CDR3 protein: ASSDLAEQY

J gene: TRBJ1-1
V gene: TRBV10-3
clone size: NA
CDR3 protein: AISEAGGRNTEAF

J gene: TRBJ2-1
V gene: TRBV6-2/TRBV6-3
clone size: NA
CDR3 protein: ASIPLGRGPYNEQF

J gene: TRBJ1-2
V gene: TRBV9
clone size: NA
CDR3 protein: ASSGDSPGYT

J gene: TRBJ2-1
V gene: TRBV5-1
clone size: NA
CDR3 protein: ASSLSSGAYNEQF

J gene: TRBJ2-2
V gene: TRBV30
clone size: NA
CDR3 protein: AWSYGGGFTGELF

J gene: TRBJ1-5
V gene: TRBV2
clone size: NA
CDR3 protein: ASSESVGVQPQH

J gene: TRBJ1-1
V gene: TRBV30
clone size: NA
CDR3 protein: AWSRGWDTEAF

J gene: TRBJ1-5
V gene: TRBV4-1
clone size: NA
CDR3 protein: ASSYRESSNQPQH

J gene: TRBJ2-2
V gene: TRBV10-3
clone size: NA
CDR3 protein: AISERTGNTGELF

J gene: TRBJ2-2
V gene: TRBV2
clone size: NA
CDR3 protein: ASSAGQVFSGELF

J gene: TRBJ2-7
V gene: TRBV20-1
clone size: NA
CDR3 protein: SAIDIYEQY

J gene: TRBJ2-1
V gene: TRBV7-9
clone size: once
CDR3 protein: ASSLPSGANEQF

J gene: TRBJ2-3
V gene: TRBV10-3
clone size: NA
CDR3 protein: AISTLAGALTDTQY

J gene: TRBJ1-1
V gene: TRBV25-1
clone size: NA
CDR3 protein: ASSDWGQNTEAF

J gene: TRBJ2-3
V gene: TRBV4-3
clone size: NA
CDR3 protein: ASSQAWGDTDTQY

J gene: TRBJ2-2
V gene: TRBV3-1/TRBV3-2
clone size: NA
CDR3 protein: ASSAWGHSLQNTGELF

J gene: TRBJ2-2
V gene: TRBV4-3
clone size: NA
CDR3 protein: ASSLQDGLANTGELF

J gene: TRBJ2-1
V gene: TRBV28
clone size: NA
CDR3 protein: ASSSTSGPRWEKF

J gene: TRBJ2-2
V gene: TRBV3-1/TRBV3-2
clone size: NA
CDR3 protein: ASSQVIGLSNTGELF

J gene: TRBJ1-4
V gene: TRBV19
clone size: NA
CDR3 protein: ASTDLSEGEKLF